This T cell receptor (beta chain) was documented in a study of blood T cell repertoires in COVID-19. Study-level information: Researchers got acute and convalescent COVID-19 samples from the United States, Italy and Spain. T cells, B-cell-depleted T cells, or PBMCs provided the cDNA or gDNA that served as material.

Germline-derived CDR1 and CDR2 are SGHAT and FQNNGV. Trimming took 8 bases from V and 8 from J, leaving 19 bases between them. The CDR3 contains 14 residues. The data were produced by immunoSEQ multiplex PCR, yet TCRdb's version contains in-frame clones alone and is incomplete. Found here are 85,000 to 130,000 clones, about 89% of them singletons; the top ten hold 15%. Material for sequencing was peripheral blood. The genes are TRBV11-2 and TRBJ2-4, with D tentatively TRBD1 (5 bases). The sequence was obtained from a man aged 50-60 years with acute or convalescent COVID-19. In DNA form, the CDR3 reads TGTGCCAGCGCCCCCCAAGGGGTCGCGGACATTCAGTACTTC. Translating gives CASAPQGVADIQYF.